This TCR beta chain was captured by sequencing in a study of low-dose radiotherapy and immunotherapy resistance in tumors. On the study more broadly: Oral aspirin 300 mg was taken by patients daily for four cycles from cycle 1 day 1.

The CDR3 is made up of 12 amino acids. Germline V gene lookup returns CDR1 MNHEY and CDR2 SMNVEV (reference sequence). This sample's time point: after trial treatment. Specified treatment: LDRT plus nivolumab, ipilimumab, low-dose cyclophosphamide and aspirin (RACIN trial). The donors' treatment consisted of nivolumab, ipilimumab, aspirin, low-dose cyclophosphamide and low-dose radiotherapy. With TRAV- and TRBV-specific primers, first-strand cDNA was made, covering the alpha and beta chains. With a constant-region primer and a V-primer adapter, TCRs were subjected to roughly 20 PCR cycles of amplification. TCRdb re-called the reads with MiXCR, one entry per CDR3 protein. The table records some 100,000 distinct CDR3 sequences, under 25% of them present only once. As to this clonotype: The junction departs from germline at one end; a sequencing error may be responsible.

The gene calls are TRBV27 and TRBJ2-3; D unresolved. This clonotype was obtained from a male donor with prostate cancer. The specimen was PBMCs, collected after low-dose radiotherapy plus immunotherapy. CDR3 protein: CATSDLSNTQYF. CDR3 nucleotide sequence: TGTGCCACCAGTGACCTCTCAAATACGCAGTATTTT.